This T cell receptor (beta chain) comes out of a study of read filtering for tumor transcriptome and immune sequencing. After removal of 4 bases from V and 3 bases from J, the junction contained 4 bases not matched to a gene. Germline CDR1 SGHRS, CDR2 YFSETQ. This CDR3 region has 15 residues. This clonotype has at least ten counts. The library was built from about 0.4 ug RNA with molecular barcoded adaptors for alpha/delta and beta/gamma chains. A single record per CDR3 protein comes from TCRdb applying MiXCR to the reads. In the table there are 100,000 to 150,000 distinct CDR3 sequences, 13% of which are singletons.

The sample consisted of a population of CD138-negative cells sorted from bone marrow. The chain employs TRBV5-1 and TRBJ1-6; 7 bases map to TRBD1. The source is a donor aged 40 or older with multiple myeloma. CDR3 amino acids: CASSTRDSYNSPLHF. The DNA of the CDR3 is TGCGCCAGCAGCACCCGGGACAGCTATAATTCACCCCTCCACTTT.